This T cell receptor beta chain is drawn from a study of T cell responses to AZD1222 COVID-19 vaccine. Findings and caveats of the study: Once two AZD1222 doses were given, Spike-specific TCR breadth and depth went up. Repertoire sampling occurred only after the peak T cell response. Baseline seropositivity characterized only six AZD1222 recipients.

Trimming shortened V by 6 bases and J by 0 bases, and 11 bases separated the two germline ends. CDR3 length: 13 amino acids. Germline-derived CDR1 and CDR2 are SQVTM and ANQGSEA. With respect to this clone: Its matching antigen is unknown.

Sequencing used immunoSEQ multiplex PCR; TCRdb keeps in-frame clones, though not all of them. The sample holds 130,000 or so clones, about 88% seen once. The sequences come from peripheral blood, collected on day 0 of AZD1222 vaccination. The chain couples TRBV29-1 to TRBJ1-1; D possibly corresponds to TRBD1 (5 bases). The sequence derives from an adult in good health. CDR3 bases: TGCAGCGTAGAGGGCAGGGTGAACACTGAAGCTTTCTTT. Translating it yields CSVEGRVNTEAFF.